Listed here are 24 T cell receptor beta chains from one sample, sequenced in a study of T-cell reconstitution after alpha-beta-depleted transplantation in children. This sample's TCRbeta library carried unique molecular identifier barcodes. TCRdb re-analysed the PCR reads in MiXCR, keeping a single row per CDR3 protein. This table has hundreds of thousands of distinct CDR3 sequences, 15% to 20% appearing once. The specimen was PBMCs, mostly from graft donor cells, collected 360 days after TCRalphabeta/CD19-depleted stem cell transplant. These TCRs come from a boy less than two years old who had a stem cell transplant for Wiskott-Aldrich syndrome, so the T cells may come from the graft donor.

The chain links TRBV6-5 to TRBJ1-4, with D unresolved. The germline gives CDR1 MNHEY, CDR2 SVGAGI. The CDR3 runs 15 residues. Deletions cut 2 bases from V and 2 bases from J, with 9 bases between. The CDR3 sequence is CASSYAGLTNEKLFF. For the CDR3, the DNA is TGTGCCAGCAGTTACGCGGGGTTGACTAATGAAAAACTGTTTTTT.

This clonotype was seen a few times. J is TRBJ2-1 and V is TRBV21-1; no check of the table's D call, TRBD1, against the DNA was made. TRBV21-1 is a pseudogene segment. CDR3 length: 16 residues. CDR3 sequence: CASSKEEQDSLNEQFF. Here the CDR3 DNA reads TGTGCCAGCAGCAAAGAGGAGCAGGACAGTCTAAATGAGCAGTTCTTC.

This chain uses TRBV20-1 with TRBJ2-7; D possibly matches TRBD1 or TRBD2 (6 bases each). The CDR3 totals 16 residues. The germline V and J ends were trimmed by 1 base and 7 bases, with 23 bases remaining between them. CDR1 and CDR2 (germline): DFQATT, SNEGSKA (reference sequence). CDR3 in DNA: TGCAGTGCTAGAGCTCTACTCGTGGGGGGCTGGCGAGAGCAGTACTTC. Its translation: CSARALLVGGWREQYF.

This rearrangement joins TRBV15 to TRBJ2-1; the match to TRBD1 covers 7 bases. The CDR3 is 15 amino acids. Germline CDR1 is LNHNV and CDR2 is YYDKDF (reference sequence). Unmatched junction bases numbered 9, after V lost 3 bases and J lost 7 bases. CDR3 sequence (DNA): TGTGCCACCAGCAGTCAAACCCTACAGGGGAATGAGCAGTTCTTC. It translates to CATSSQTLQGNEQFF.

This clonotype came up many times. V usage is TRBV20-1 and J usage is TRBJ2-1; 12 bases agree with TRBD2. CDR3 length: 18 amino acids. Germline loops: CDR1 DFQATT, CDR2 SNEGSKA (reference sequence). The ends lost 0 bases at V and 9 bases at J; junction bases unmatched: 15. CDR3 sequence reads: CSAREGGWLAGGPGEQFF. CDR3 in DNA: TGCAGTGCTAGAGAAGGAGGGTGGCTAGCGGGAGGGCCAGGTGAGCAGTTCTTC.

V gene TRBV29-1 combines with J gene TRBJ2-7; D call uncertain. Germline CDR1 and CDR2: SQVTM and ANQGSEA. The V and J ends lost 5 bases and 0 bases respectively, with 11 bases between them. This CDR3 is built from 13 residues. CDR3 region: CSVRALSSYEQYF. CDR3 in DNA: TGCAGCGTTCGGGCGCTGAGCTCCTACGAGCAGTACTTC.

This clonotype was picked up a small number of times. CDR3 sequence: CAISELRTGHNEQYF. In DNA form, the CDR3 reads TGTGCCATCAGTGAGCTTCGGACAGGGCACAACGAGCAGTACTTC. The V call is TRBV10-3, the J call TRBJ2-7, with TRBD1 matching over 8 bases. CDR3 size: 15 residues. Germline assignment: CDR1 ENHRY and CDR2 SYGVKD. Trimming took 2 bases from V and 5 from J; bases not matched to a gene: 8.

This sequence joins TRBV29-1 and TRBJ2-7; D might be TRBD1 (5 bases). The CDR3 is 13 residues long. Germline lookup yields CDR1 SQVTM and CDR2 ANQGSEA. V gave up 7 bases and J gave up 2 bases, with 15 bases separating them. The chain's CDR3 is CSALRQGTYEQYF. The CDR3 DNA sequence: TGCAGCGCCCTTCGGCAGGGCACCTACGAGCAGTACTTC.

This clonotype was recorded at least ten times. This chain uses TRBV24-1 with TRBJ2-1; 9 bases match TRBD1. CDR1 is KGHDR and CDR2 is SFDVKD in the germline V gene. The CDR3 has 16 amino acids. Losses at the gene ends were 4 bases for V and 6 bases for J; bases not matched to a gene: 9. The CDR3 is CATSEYYEGQGNEQFF. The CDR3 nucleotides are TGTGCCACCAGTGAATATTACGAGGGACAGGGCAATGAGCAGTTCTTC.

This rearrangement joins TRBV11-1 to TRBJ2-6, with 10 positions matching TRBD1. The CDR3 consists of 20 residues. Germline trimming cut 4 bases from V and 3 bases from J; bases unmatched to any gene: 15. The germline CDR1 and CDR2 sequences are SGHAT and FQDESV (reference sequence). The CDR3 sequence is CASSSLLPGQGKDGANVLTF. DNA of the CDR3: TGTGCCAGCAGCTCTCTCTTGCCGGGACAGGGGAAGGATGGGGCCAACGTCCTGACTTTC.

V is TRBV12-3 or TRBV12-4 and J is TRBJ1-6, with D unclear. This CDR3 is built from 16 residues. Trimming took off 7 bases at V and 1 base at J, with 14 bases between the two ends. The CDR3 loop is CASTPSGISYNSPLHF. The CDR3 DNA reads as TGTGCCAGCACCCCCTCGGGGATTTCCTATAATTCACCCCTCCACTTT.

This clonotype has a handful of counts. CDR3 protein: CASSLGVQGQGPHGANEQFF. The CDR3 DNA follows: TGTGCCAGCAGCTTAGGGGTACAGGGACAGGGTCCCCATGGGGCCAATGAGCAGTTCTTC. The V call is TRBV7-6, the J call TRBJ2-1, with 9 nucleotides matching TRBD1. The CDR3 extends over 20 amino acids. Germline assignment: CDR1 SGHVS and CDR2 FNYEAQ. V lost 1 base, J lost 6 bases, and 19 bases stayed unmatched.

As DNA, the CDR3 is TGCAGTGCTACGAGTACCCGACTAGCGGCTCCCCACGAGCAGTACTTC. This sequence encodes CSATSTRLAAPHEQYF. The rearrangement joins TRBV20-1 to TRBJ2-7; 9 positions agree with TRBD2. The CDR3 loop spans 16 amino acids. Per germline, CDR1 DFQATT and CDR2 SNEGSKA (reference sequence). V gave up 4 bases and J gave up 5 bases; unmatched junction bases: 15.

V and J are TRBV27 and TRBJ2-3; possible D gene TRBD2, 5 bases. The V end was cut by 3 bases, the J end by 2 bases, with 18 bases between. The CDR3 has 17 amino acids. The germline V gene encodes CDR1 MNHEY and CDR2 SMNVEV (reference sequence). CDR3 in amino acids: CASSFDPASSLTDTQYF. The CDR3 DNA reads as TGTGCCAGCAGTTTTGACCCGGCTAGCAGCCTCACAGATACGCAGTATTTT.

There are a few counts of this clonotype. This CDR3 is CAISERWTSGFREQYF. The CDR3 bases are TGTGCCATCAGTGAGAGGTGGACTAGCGGGTTCCGAGAGCAGTACTTC. V is TRBV10-3 and J is TRBJ2-7; 11 bases align to TRBD2. Germline V CDR1 and CDR2: ENHRY, SYGVKD. The CDR3 extends over 16 amino acids. The J segment lost 7 bases and the V segment lost 2 bases, leaving 10 bases of the junction unmatched.

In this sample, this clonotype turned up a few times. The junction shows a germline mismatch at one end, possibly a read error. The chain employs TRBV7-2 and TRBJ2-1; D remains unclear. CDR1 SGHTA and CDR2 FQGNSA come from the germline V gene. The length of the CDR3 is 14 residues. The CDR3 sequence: CASSSAFEGWNLIF. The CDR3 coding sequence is TGTGCCAGCAGCTCCGCCTTTGAAGGATGGAACCTGATCTTC.

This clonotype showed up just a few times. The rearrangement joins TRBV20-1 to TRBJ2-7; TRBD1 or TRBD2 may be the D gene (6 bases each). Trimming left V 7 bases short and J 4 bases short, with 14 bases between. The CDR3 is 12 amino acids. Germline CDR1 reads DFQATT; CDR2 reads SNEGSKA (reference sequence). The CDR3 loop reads CSGTRGGYEQYF. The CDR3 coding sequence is TGCAGTGGCACGAGAGGGGGGTACGAGCAGTACTTC.

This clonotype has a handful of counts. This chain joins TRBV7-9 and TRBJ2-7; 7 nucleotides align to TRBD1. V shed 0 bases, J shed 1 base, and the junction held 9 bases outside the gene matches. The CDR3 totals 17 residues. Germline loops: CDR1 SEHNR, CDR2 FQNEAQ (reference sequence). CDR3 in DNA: TGTGCCAGCAGCTTAGCCCCTAAGGGGGCGGTATCCTACGAGCAGTACTTC. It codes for CASSLAPKGAVSYEQYF.

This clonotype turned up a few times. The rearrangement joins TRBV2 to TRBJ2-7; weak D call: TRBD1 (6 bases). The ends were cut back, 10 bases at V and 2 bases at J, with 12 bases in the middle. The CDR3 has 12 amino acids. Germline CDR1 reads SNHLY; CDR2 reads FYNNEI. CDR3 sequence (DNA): TGTGCCACCGGACAGCAAGCCTACGAGCAGTACTTC. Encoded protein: CATGQQAYEQYF.

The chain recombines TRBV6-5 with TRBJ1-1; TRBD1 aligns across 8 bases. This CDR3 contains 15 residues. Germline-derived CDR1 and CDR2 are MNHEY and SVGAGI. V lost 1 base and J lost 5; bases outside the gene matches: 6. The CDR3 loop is CASSYLAGGWTEAFF. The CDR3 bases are TGTGCCAGCAGTTACTTGGCAGGGGGCTGGACTGAAGCTTTCTTT.

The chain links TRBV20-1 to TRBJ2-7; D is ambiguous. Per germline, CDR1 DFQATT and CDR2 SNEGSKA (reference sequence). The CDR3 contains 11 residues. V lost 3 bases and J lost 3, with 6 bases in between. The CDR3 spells CSARTLYEQYF. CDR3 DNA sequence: TGCAGTGCTAGGACACTCTACGAGCAGTACTTC.

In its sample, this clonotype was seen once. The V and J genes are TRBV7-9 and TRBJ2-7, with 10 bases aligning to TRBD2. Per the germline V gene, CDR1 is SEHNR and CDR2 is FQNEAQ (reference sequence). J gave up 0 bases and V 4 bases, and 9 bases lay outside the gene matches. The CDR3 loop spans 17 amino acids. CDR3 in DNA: TGTGCCAGCAGCTCAGGTTTAGCGGGAGGCATCTCCTACGAGCAGTACTTC. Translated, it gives CASSSGLAGGISYEQYF.

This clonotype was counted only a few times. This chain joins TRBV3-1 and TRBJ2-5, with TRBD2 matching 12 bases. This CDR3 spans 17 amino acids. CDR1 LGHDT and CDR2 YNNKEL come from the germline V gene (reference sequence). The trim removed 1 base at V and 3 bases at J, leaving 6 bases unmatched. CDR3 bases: TGTGCCAGCAGCCAAGGACTAGCGGGAGTTGTGAAAGAGACCCAGTACTTC. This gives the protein CASSQGLAGVVKETQYF.

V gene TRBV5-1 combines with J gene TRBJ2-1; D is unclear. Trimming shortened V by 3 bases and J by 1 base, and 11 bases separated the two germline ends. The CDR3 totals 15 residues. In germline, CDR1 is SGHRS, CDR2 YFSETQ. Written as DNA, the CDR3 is TGCGCCAGCAGCTCGCGCGACTCGTCCTACAATGAGCAGTTCTTC. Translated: CASSSRDSSYNEQFF.